Sequencing of this T cell receptor beta chain was carried out in a study of PD-1 blockade in classical Hodgkin lymphoma. At the level of the study: Intravenous nivolumab at 3 mg/kg was given to patients every 2 weeks. Points from the study as a whole: Baseline diversity resembling that of newly diagnosed patients was seen in complete responders.

Measured with immunoSEQ multiplex PCR; TCRdb has only the in-frame clones, and not every one. The sample contains about 13,000 clones, roughly nine tenths of which appear only once. Germline V gene sequence: CDR1 LGHNA, CDR2 YNFKEQ. The CDR3 covers 16 residues. Between the trimmed V and J ends, which lost 0 bases and 4 bases, there was a span of 16 bases. Each of the patients experienced relapse following autologous stem cell transplantation, and their brentuximab vedotin exposure differed. As concerns this clone: Its antigen is unidentified.

This receptor was taken from a human donor with classical Hodgkin lymphoma. J is TRBJ2-7 and V is TRBV4-2; D gene unclear. The specimen comprised peripheral blood mononuclear cells (PBMCs), sampled at baseline. The CDR3 DNA sequence: TGTGCCAGCAGCCAAGAGGGGAACAGTCCGTTTTACGAGCAGTACTTC. Amino acids: CASSQEGNSPFYEQYF.